Presented here are 32 T cell receptor beta chains from one specimen sequenced in a study of T cells in Graves' hyperthyroidism and ophthalmopathy. TCR beta CDR3 regions were amplified from RNA. TCR CDR3 underwent first-round RT-PCR with the HTBI primer set. One entry per CDR3 protein, called by TCRdb with MiXCR from the multiplex PCR reads. This sample carries fewer than 450,000 distinct CDR3 sequences, about 17% of them seen once, and the ten largest clones take approximately 30%. Sequencing used blood. These receptor sequences come from a woman in her 30s with Graves' hyperthyroidism that later progressed to Graves' ophthalmopathy.

This chain links TRBV27 with TRBJ1-1; D remains unclear. The CDR3 spans 13 residues. Germline V gene sequence: CDR1 MNHEY, CDR2 SMNVEV (reference sequence). Trimming took off 4 bases at V and 4 bases at J, with 10 bases between the two ends. Here the CDR3 DNA reads TGTGCCAGCAGTTCCGGTAGAGCCACTGAAGCTTTCTTT. It is translated as CASSSGRATEAFF.

The chain couples TRBV6-2 or TRBV6-3 to TRBJ2-5; TRBD1 aligns across 8 bases. J lost 5 bases, V lost 6 bases, and 20 bases had no gene match. Germline assignment: CDR1 MNHEY and CDR2 SVGEGT. The length of the CDR3 is 18 residues. The chain's CDR3 is CASRHPWQTGANLETQYF. The CDR3 region has the DNA TGTGCCAGCAGACACCCTTGGCAGACAGGGGCAAACTTGGAGACCCAGTACTTC.

This clonotype was counted a few times. J is TRBJ2-4 and V is TRBV20-1; D is possibly TRBD2 (5 bases). V was shortened by 6 bases and J by 0 bases, with 15 bases between the two germline ends. Germline values: CDR1 DFQATT, CDR2 SNEGSKA (reference sequence). The CDR3 totals 15 residues. CDR3 DNA sequence: TGCAGTGCCGTCGAAGGGAGACTAGCCAAAAACATTCAGTACTTC. It specifies CSAVEGRLAKNIQYF.

By share, this clonotype ranks as medium-sized. The chain combines TRBV28 with TRBJ2-3, with 7 positions matching TRBD1. Germline CDR1 MDHEN, CDR2 SYDVKM. The V segment lost 4 bases and the J segment 2 bases; nucleotides outside the gene matches: 18. CDR3 size: 19 residues. DNA of the CDR3: TGTGCCAGCAGTTGGCTTATTAGGCAGGGGGAGAGTGACACAGATACGCAGTATTTT. Translated: CASSWLIRQGESDTDTQYF.

The sample holds many counts of this clonotype. This sequence joins TRBV5-1 and TRBJ1-2; D is undetermined. Deletions cut 0 bases from V and 4 bases from J, with 10 bases between. The CDR3 spans 14 residues. Germline V lookup: CDR1 SGHRS, CDR2 YFSETQ. This chain's CDR3 is CASSLAWSTYGYTF. CDR3 in DNA: TGCGCCAGCAGCTTGGCCTGGAGTACCTATGGCTACACCTTC. The whole variable domain, remainder taken from reference TRBV5-1 and TRBJ1-2, is KAGVTQTPRYLIKTRGQQVTLSCSPISGHRSVSWYQQTPGQGLQFLFEYFSETQRNKGNFPGRFSGRQFSNSRSEMNVSTLELGDSALYLCASSLAWSTYGYTFGSGTRLTVV.

The table lists this clonotype with many counts. The genes are TRBV6-2 or TRBV6-3 and TRBJ2-3; tentatively, D is TRBD1 or TRBD2 (6 bases each). Germline CDR1 reads MNHEY; CDR2 reads SVGEGT. CDR3 size: 14 residues. The germline V and J ends were trimmed by 7 bases and 1 base, with 12 bases remaining between them. Written as DNA, the CDR3 is TGTGCCAGCACCCGGGGGCTCCGCACAGATACGCAGTATTTT. Its translation: CASTRGLRTDTQYF.

This clonotype was found many times. V usage is TRBV30 and J usage is TRBJ1-1, with D possibly matching TRBD1 (5 bases). The CDR3 runs to 16 residues. Looked up from germline, CDR1 is GTSNPN and CDR2 is SVGIG (reference sequence). Trimming left V 1 base short and J 0 bases short, with 15 bases between. The CDR3, as DNA: TGTGCCTGGAGTGCTCCCCCCTGGGGGGTGAACACTGAAGCTTTCTTT. Its protein product is CAWSAPPWGVNTEAFF.

The chain carries TRBV19 and TRBJ2-1; possible D gene TRBD1, 6 bases. Trimming shortened V by 4 bases and J by 7 bases, and 17 bases separated the two germline ends. The CDR3 sequence is 15 residues long. Germline loops: CDR1 LNHDA, CDR2 SQIVND (reference sequence). CDR3 DNA sequence: TGTGCCAGTAGTACGGAAACCGGGACATGGAATGAGCAGTTCTTC. Translated, it gives CASSTETGTWNEQFF.

This clonotype turned up a few times. This rearrangement joins TRBV20-1 to TRBJ2-7; TRBD2 aligns across 12 bases. CDR1 is DFQATT, CDR2 SNEGSKA, per germline (reference sequence). J gave up 4 bases and V 5 bases, and 3 bases lay outside the gene matches. This CDR3 has 13 amino acids. The CDR3 reads CSAPGLAGYEQYF. The CDR3 coding sequence is TGCAGTGCTCCGGGACTAGCGGGTTACGAGCAGTACTTC.

V usage is TRBV5-1 and J usage is TRBJ1-4, with no clear D. Between the trimmed V and J ends, which lost 5 bases and 7 bases, there was a span of 15 bases. CDR1 is SGHRS and CDR2 is YFSETQ in the germline V gene. This CDR3 is built from 14 residues. Here the CDR3 reads CASSLGSVGEKLFF. CDR3 DNA: TGCGCCAGCAGTCTCGGGAGTGTAGGTGAAAAACTGTTTTTT. The whole variable domain, filled in from reference TRBV5-1 and TRBJ1-4, reads KAGVTQTPRYLIKTRGQQVTLSCSPISGHRSVSWYQQTPGQGLQFLFEYFSETQRNKGNFPGRFSGRQFSNSRSEMNVSTLELGDSALYLCASSLGSVGEKLFFGSGTQLSVL.

This clonotype was counted a few times. The CDR3 region has the DNA TGTGCCAGCAGCTTGGTCCCTCAGGCTAGTTACATTCAGTACTTC. This translates into CASSLVPQASYIQYF. The chain joins TRBV5-6 to TRBJ2-4; no reliable D call. V lost 0 bases to trimming and J lost 8 bases, with 15 bases between them. The CDR3 length is 15 residues. Germline V CDR1 and CDR2: SGHDT, YYEEEE.

The chain couples TRBV20-1 to TRBJ2-1, with 14 positions matching TRBD2. The ends lost 5 bases at V and 8 bases at J; junction bases unmatched: 14. This CDR3 region has 17 residues. Germline V lookup: CDR1 DFQATT, CDR2 SNEGSKA (reference sequence). The DNA for the CDR3 is TGCAGTGCTCGACAGTTCAGAGGACTAGCGGGAGGCGATGAGCAGTTCTTC. Its protein is CSARQFRGLAGGDEQFF.

Many counts were recorded for this clonotype. The CDR3 DNA reads as TGTGCCAGCAGCCCTAGAACCAATGAGCAGTTCTTC. This sequence encodes CASSPRTNEQFF. This chain uses TRBV28 with TRBJ2-1; no firm D call. Trimming took off 6 bases at V and 6 bases at J, with 9 bases between the two ends. Germline CDR1 and CDR2: MDHEN and SYDVKM. CDR3 length: 12 amino acids.

This clonotype was counted many times. The chain joins TRBV9 to TRBJ2-1; D is unclear. Germline assignment: CDR1 SGDLS and CDR2 YYNGEE. V was pared by 0 bases and J by 8 bases, with 9 bases between. CDR3 size: 13 residues. CDR3 protein: CASSVARADEQFF. As DNA, the CDR3 is TGTGCCAGCAGCGTAGCTAGGGCGGATGAGCAGTTCTTC.

This clonotype was counted between two and nine times. The chain is built from TRBV2 and TRBJ2-7; 8 nucleotides agree with TRBD1. Trimming took 8 bases from V and 1 from J; bases not matched to a gene: 4. This CDR3 region has 13 residues. Germline CDR1 reads SNHLY; CDR2 reads FYNNEI. For the CDR3, the DNA is TGTGCCAGCGTCAGGGGGCCTTCCTACGAGCAGTACTTC. Protein sequence: CASVRGPSYEQYF. The variable domain in full, with the rest retrieved from reference TRBV2 and TRBJ2-7, is EPEVTQTPSHQVTQMGQEVILRCVPISNHLYFYWYRQILGQKVEFLVSFYNNEISEKSEIFDDQFSVERPDGSNFTLKIRSTKLEDSAMYFCASVRGPSYEQYFGPGTRLTVT.

This clonotype was seen a few times. This chain joins TRBV7-8 and TRBJ2-1; D is unclear. The germline gives CDR1 SGHVS, CDR2 FQNEAQ. The CDR3 is 17 amino acids. With 5 bases removed from V and 0 bases from J, the gap between germline ends came to 17 bases. CDR3 in amino acids: CASSLQYRRDSYNEQFF. CDR3 nucleotides: TGTGCCAGCAGCCTCCAATACAGAAGAGACTCCTACAATGAGCAGTTCTTC.

In this sample, this clonotype turned up many times. The V gene is TRBV28, the J gene TRBJ2-7; TRBD1 matches 7 bases. The CDR3 spans 12 residues. CDR1 is MDHEN and CDR2 is SYDVKM in the germline V gene. Unmatched junction bases numbered 9, after V lost 9 bases and J lost 7 bases. Here the CDR3 DNA reads TGTGCCAGTCGGGACAGCTTTTTTGAGCAGTACTTC. Translation: CASRDSFFEQYF.

This chain joins TRBV3-1 and TRBJ2-1, with D perhaps matching TRBD1 or TRBD2 (6 bases each). The germline V gene encodes CDR1 LGHDT and CDR2 YNNKEL (reference sequence). This CDR3 spans 17 amino acids. With 0 bases removed from V and 2 bases from J, the gap between germline ends came to 14 bases. CDR3: CASSQDNLGGTYNEQFF. CDR3 bases: TGTGCCAGCAGCCAAGATAATCTAGGGGGGACCTACAATGAGCAGTTCTTC.

This clonotype appeared many times. The V and J genes are TRBV30 and TRBJ2-7; unclear D gene. The germline V gene has CDR1 GTSNPN and CDR2 SVGIG (reference sequence). This CDR3 comprises 10 residues. Trimming stripped 3 bases from V and 3 bases from J, with 3 bases between. The CDR3 bases are TGTGCCTGGAGCGGCTACGAGCAGTACTTC. Translated, it gives CAWSGYEQYF. The entire variable domain, with the rest obtained from reference TRBV30 and TRBJ2-7, is as follows: SQTIHQWPATLVQPVGSPLSLECTVEGTSNPNLYWYRQAAGRGLQLLFYSVGIGQISSEVPQNLSASRPQDRQFILSSKKLLLSDSGFYLCAWSGYEQYFGPGTRLTVT.

The table lists this clonotype with many counts. The genes are TRBV28 and TRBJ2-2; the match to TRBD2 covers 12 bases. The ends lost 9 bases at V and 4 bases at J; junction bases unmatched: 3. CDR3 length: 14 amino acids. Germline values: CDR1 MDHEN, CDR2 SYDVKM. In DNA form, the CDR3 reads TGTGCCAGTTGGACTAGCGGGACCACCGGGGAGCTGTTTTTT. Its protein is CASWTSGTTGELFF.

Comments on this clonotype: This could be a read error, since a much larger clone is one nucleotide away. The J gene is TRBJ2-2, the V gene TRBV24-1, with no clear D. Deletions cut 1 base from V and 4 bases from J, with 6 bases between. This CDR3 is 14 amino acids long. Germline CDR1 reads KGHDR; CDR2 reads SFDVKD. The CDR3 sequence is CATSDLLGTGELFF. DNA of the CDR3: TGTGCCACCAGTGATTTACTTGGCACCGGGGAGCTGTTTTTT.

As to this clonotype: This could be a read error, since a much larger clone is one nucleotide away. The V and J genes are TRBV29-1 and TRBJ2-5; D perhaps matches TRBD1 (5 bases). Per the germline V gene, CDR1 is SQVTM and CDR2 is ANQGSEA. This CDR3 is built from 14 residues. Trimming pared 4 bases from V and 4 bases from J, leaving 16 bases between. DNA of the CDR3: TGCAGCGTTGCACCCCGGACAAGGGGAGAGACCCAGTACTTC. Translation: CSVAPRTRGETQYF.

Ten or more counts support this clonotype. This chain connects TRBV28 to TRBJ1-2, with 7 bases matching TRBD1. Germline CDR1 and CDR2: MDHEN and SYDVKM. V was clipped by 8 bases and J by 3 bases; unmatched bases: 12. CDR3 size: 15 residues. The CDR3 bases are TGTGCCAGCGCCCCCACGGGACAGACCTACTATGGCTACACCTTC. Its protein is CASAPTGQTYYGYTF.

This clonotype was counted ten times or more. The chain is built from TRBV5-1 and TRBJ1-5; 9 bases line up with TRBD1. V lost 5 bases to trimming and J lost 3 bases; unmatched junction nucleotides: 6. CDR3 length equals 15 residues. CDR1 and CDR2 from the germline V gene are SGHRS and YFSETQ. The CDR3 sequence is CASSRTGGDNQPQHF. CDR3 DNA: TGCGCCAGCAGTCGTACAGGGGGCGACAATCAGCCCCAGCATTTT.

In the case of this clonotype: A clone one base away is much larger, so this may be a read error. This chain uses TRBV9 with TRBJ2-3, with 10 nucleotides matching TRBD2. This CDR3 contains 15 residues. Germline V gives CDR1 SGDLS, CDR2 YYNGEE. The CDR3 here is CASSGTSGPTDTEYF. In DNA form, the CDR3 reads TGTGCCAGCAGCGGGACTAGCGGCCCCACAGATACGGAGTATTTT.

Ten or more counts support this clonotype. CDR3 sequence: CASSQAGTYDFATNEKLFF. For the CDR3, the DNA is TGTGCCAGCAGCCAAGCCGGGACCTATGACTTTGCAACTAATGAAAAACTGTTTTTT. This chain joins TRBV6-1 and TRBJ1-4, with a possible D match to TRBD1 (5 bases). CDR1 is MNHNS and CDR2 is SASEGT in the germline V gene. Trimming pared 6 bases from V and 0 bases from J, leaving 23 bases between. CDR3 length: 19 amino acids.

This chain connects TRBV5-1 to TRBJ1-6; a possible D gene is TRBD1 (5 bases). The CDR3 consists of 12 residues. Deletions cut 0 bases from V and 10 bases from J, with 5 bases between. Germline V lookup: CDR1 SGHRS, CDR2 YFSETQ. This CDR3 is CASSLGGSPLHF. CDR3 DNA: TGCGCCAGCAGCTTGGGGGGCTCACCCCTCCACTTT. Based on the CDR3 plus reference TRBV5-1 and TRBJ1-6, the full variable domain is KAGVTQTPRYLIKTRGQQVTLSCSPISGHRSVSWYQQTPGQGLQFLFEYFSETQRNKGNFPGRFSGRQFSNSRSEMNVSTLELGDSALYLCASSLGGSPLHFGNGTRLTVT.

This clonotype has at least ten counts. The chain has TRBV10-3 and TRBJ1-1; D might be TRBD1 (6 bases). The CDR3 is 14 amino acids. Trimming left V 5 bases short and J 3 bases short, with 13 bases between. Looked up from germline, CDR1 is ENHRY and CDR2 is SYGVKD. The CDR3 coding sequence is TGTGCCATCAGTAAACAGGGTAGTGACACTGAAGCTTTCTTT. Translated: CAISKQGSDTEAFF.

This clonotype has at least ten counts. The V call is TRBV19, the J call TRBJ2-7; D possibly matches TRBD1 or TRBD2 (5 bases each). Germline V CDR1 and CDR2: LNHDA, SQIVND (reference sequence). The CDR3 is 16 amino acids. Trimming stripped 1 base from V and 0 bases from J, with 13 bases between. This CDR3 reads CASSIVGTANSYEQYF. In nucleotides, the CDR3 is TGTGCCAGTAGTATAGTAGGGACGGCTAACTCCTACGAGCAGTACTTC. Using reference TRBV19 and TRBJ2-7 for the parts outside the CDR3, the full variable domain is DGGITQSPKYLFRKEGQNVTLSCEQNLNHDAMYWYRQDPGQGLRLIYYSQIVNDFQKGDIAEGYSVSREKKESFPLTVTSAQKNPTAFYLCASSIVGTANSYEQYFGPGTRLTVT.

There are many counts of this clonotype. The genes are TRBV29-1 and TRBJ2-7; TRBD1 aligns across 8 bases. V lost 6 bases to trimming and J lost 0 bases; unmatched junction nucleotides: 10. Per germline, CDR1 SQVTM and CDR2 ANQGSEA. The CDR3 covers 15 residues. This CDR3 is CSVRGQGSSSYEQYF. DNA of the CDR3: TGCAGCGTCCGTGGACAGGGATCGAGCTCCTACGAGCAGTACTTC.

This clonotype was observed at least ten times. The chain uses TRBV27 and TRBJ1-2; TRBD1 is a possible D gene (5 bases). Germline values: CDR1 MNHEY, CDR2 SMNVEV (reference sequence). Trimming removed 2 bases from V and 3 bases from J, with 13 bases in between. This CDR3 comprises 15 residues. The CDR3 DNA reads as TGTGCCAGCAGTTTAAGTGACCGGGGGGACTATGGCTACACCTTC. It is translated as CASSLSDRGDYGYTF.

This clonotype has more than one count but fewer than ten. This chain uses TRBV19 with TRBJ2-3; D possibly matches TRBD1 or TRBD2 (5 bases each). Trimming left V 3 bases short and J 0 bases short, with 10 bases between. The CDR3 spans 15 residues. Germline V gives CDR1 LNHDA, CDR2 SQIVND (reference sequence). CDR3 sequence reads: CASSIEGYSTDTQYF. In DNA, the CDR3 is TGTGCCAGTAGTATCGAGGGGTACAGCACAGATACGCAGTATTTT. The full variable domain, in which reference TRBV19 and TRBJ2-3 provide the parts outside the CDR3, is DGGITQSPKYLFRKEGQNVTLSCEQNLNHDAMYWYRQDPGQGLRLIYYSQIVNDFQKGDIAEGYSVSREKKESFPLTVTSAQKNPTAFYLCASSIEGYSTDTQYFGPGTRLTVL.